This is a list of T cell receptor beta chains from one sample in a study of T cell clones after liver transplantation. Method: immunoSEQ multiplex PCR; TCRdb's copy keeps in-frame clones and lacks some. The profile shows about 47,000 clones, 86% of them singletons. The source material was CD8+ T cells from blood, sampled 12 months after liver transplant. These receptor sequences come from a human patient who received a liver transplant. These T cells may partly come from the graft donor. CDR3s include the opening cysteine and the closing phenylalanine or tryptophan. Fields, in order: J gene, V gene, D gene, clone size, CDR3 DNA, CDR3 protein. The D gene is left open where the match is weak. Size is stated for part of the rows, as once, few or many counts, or as a class when the clone is expanded.

>TRBJ1-1|TRBV4-1|-|-
TGCGCCAGCAGCCAAGACAGGGCCGTTGGGGCTTTCTTT
CASSQDRAVGAFF
>TRBJ1-1|TRBV28|-|-
TGTGCCAGCAGCCTTCAGCTAAGTCTTTCTGAAGCTTTCTTT
CASSLQLSLSEAFF
>TRBJ2-1|TRBV4-1|-|-
TGCGCCAGCAGCCAAGAACCCCCAATAAGTAGCAGCTACAATGAGCAGTTCTTC
CASSQEPPISSSYNEQFF
>TRBJ2-1|TRBV25-1|-|-
TGTGCCAGCAGTACCTACAATGAGCAGTTCTTC
CASSTYNEQFF
>TRBJ2-2|TRBV7-7|TRBD1|-
TGTGCTAGCAGCCCCTCCCCCCCACAGGGGGCGGTCGACGGGGAGCTGTTTTTT
CASSPSPPQGAVDGELFF
>TRBJ2-7|TRBV18|-|-
TGTGCCAGCTCGCCGGAGGGCGCCCTACTCTACGAGCAGTACTTC
CASSPEGALLYEQYF
>TRBJ1-5|TRBV27|-|-
TGTGCCAGCAGGCCATTAGATAGCAATCAGCCCCAGCATTTT
CASRPLDSNQPQHF
>TRBJ2-3|TRBV27|TRBD2|-
TGTGCCAGTAGTTCACTAGCGTCTAGCACAGATACGCAGTATTTT
CASSSLASSTDTQYF
>TRBJ2-1|TRBV19|-|-
TGTGCCAGTAATCTAAACAGGGAAGATGAGCAGTTCTTC
CASNLNREDEQFF
>TRBJ2-6|TRBV6-4|-|few
TGTGCCAGCAGTGAACAGGGAAGCTCTGGGGCCAACGTCCTGACTTTC
CASSEQGSSGANVLTF
>TRBJ2-2|TRBV11-3|-|-
TGTGCCAGCAGCCGTAACAGGGCAACCGGGGAGCTGTTTTTT
CASSRNRATGELFF
>TRBJ2-2|TRBV5-1|-|few
TGCGCCAGCAGCTGGTACATCACCGGGGAGCTGTTTTTT
CASSWYITGELFF
>TRBJ1-5|TRBV4-1|TRBD1|-
TGCGCCAGCAGCCACCGGGACAGGGGGTTCGCGGTTGGCAATCAGCCCCAGCATTTT
CASSHRDRGFAVGNQPQHF
>TRBJ1-5|TRBV27|-|-
TGTGCCAGCAGCCCAGGCGGGATTCAGCCCCAGCATTTT
CASSPGGIQPQHF
>TRBJ2-7|TRBV15|-|-
TGTGCCACCAGCAGAGTGGCCGGAAGCTCCTACGAGCAGTACTTC
CATSRVAGSSYEQYF
>TRBJ2-7|TRBV6-1|-|-
TGTGCCAGCAGTGAAGCCTCAATTGGACAGGAGGGAATCCACGAGCAGTACTTC
CASSEASIGQEGIHEQYF
>TRBJ1-1|TRBV27|-|-
TGTGCCAGCAGTTTGGGCTCGAACACTGAAGCTTTCTTT
CASSLGSNTEAFF
>TRBJ2-3|TRBV29-1|TRBD2|-
TGCAGCGTTGGAGGGACTAGCGGGATGAGCACAGATACGCAGTATTTT
CSVGGTSGMSTDTQYF
>TRBJ1-2|TRBV19|TRBD1|-
TGTGCCAGTAGTATTCAGGGGGCTTCGCTTGGCTACACCTTC
CASSIQGASLGYTF
>TRBJ1-5|TRBV28|TRBD1|-
TGTGCCAGCAGTTTCGGGGCAGGGGGCTTAGGTCAGCCCCAGCATTTT
CASSFGAGGLGQPQHF
>TRBJ2-1|TRBV18|TRBD2|-
TGTGCCAGCTCATCTAACTCCCCGACTAGCCGCAAAGGCAATGAGCAGTTCTTC
CASSSNSPTSRKGNEQFF
>TRBJ2-1|TRBV27|-|-
TGTGCCAGCGGCACGGTTGGACGGGAGATCGGTGAGCAGTTCTTC
CASGTVGREIGEQFF
>TRBJ2-7|TRBV11-2|-|-
TGTGCCAGCAGCCTCAGTTCCTACGAGCAGTACTTC
CASSLSSYEQYF
>TRBJ1-2|TRBV7-9|TRBD1|-
TGTGCCAGCAGCTCCCCCGGACAGGGTAATGGCTACACCTTC
CASSSPGQGNGYTF
>TRBJ1-1|TRBV6-1|-|once
TGTGCCAGCAGTCAAGACATGAACACTGAAGCTTTCTTT
CASSQDMNTEAFF
>TRBJ2-7|TRBV7-9|-|-
TGTGCCAGCAGCTCCTCGTTAGTCAGGTACGAGCAGTACTTC
CASSSSLVRYEQYF
>TRBJ2-3|TRBV27|-|-
TGTGCCAGCAAAAACCCCGGGCTAACCGCGGATACGCAGTATTTT
CASKNPGLTADTQYF
>TRBJ1-1|TRBV11-3|-|-
TGTGCCAGCAGCCTCCACAGCGATTTGAACACTGAAGCTTTCTTT
CASSLHSDLNTEAFF
>TRBJ2-6|TRBV7-6|-|-
TGTGCCAGCAGCTTAGAGGTGGGGGCCAACGTCCTGACTTTC
CASSLEVGANVLTF
>TRBJ2-2|TRBV6-6|-|-
TGTGCCAGCTTAGGTGGGGAGCTGTTTTTT
CASLGGELFF
>TRBJ2-5|TRBV19|TRBD1|once
TGTGCCAGTAGTCCGAGCGGGACAGGGATTGGGGAGACCCAGTACTTC
CASSPSGTGIGETQYF
>TRBJ2-3|TRBV27|-|-
TGTGCCAGCAGTCTCCGACAGGCTAGCACAGATACGCAGTATTTT
CASSLRQASTDTQYF
>TRBJ1-1|TRBV28|-|-
TGTGCCAGCAGTTTAGGGAAAAGGAACACTGAAGCTTTCTTT
CASSLGKRNTEAFF
>TRBJ2-7|TRBV5-8|-|-
TGTGCCAGCAGCTTGGGGGGGATAGCGGCAGACCCCTACGAGCAGTACTTC
CASSLGGIAADPYEQYF
>TRBJ2-2|TRBV19|-|-
TGTGCCAGTAGTATTGGACATACGAACACCGGGGAGCTGTTTTTT
CASSIGHTNTGELFF
>TRBJ2-7|TRBV19|-|-
TGTGCCAGTAGTATTCCTGGCATCTCGTACGAGCAGTACTTC
CASSIPGISYEQYF
>TRBJ1-1|TRBV18|-|-
TGTGCCAGCTCACCACCGGGGGGCCAGAGGATCACTGAAGCTTTCTTT
CASSPPGGQRITEAFF
>TRBJ1-1|TRBV28|-|-
TGTGCCAGCAGTTTATACGCAGGGCGCCGAAGTTTGAACACTGAAGCTTTCTTT
CASSLYAGRRSLNTEAFF
>TRBJ1-2|TRBV2|TRBD1|-
TGTGCCAGCAGTGAATGGACAGGATCCAACTATGGCTACACCTTC
CASSEWTGSNYGYTF
>TRBJ2-5|TRBV2|-|-
TGTGCCAGCAAGGTGGGGGGCAGGGAGACCCAGTACTTC
CASKVGGRETQYF
>TRBJ1-3|TRBV28|-|-
TGTGCCAGCAGTTTTATTCCGGGCTGGGGAGGAAACACCATATATTTT
CASSFIPGWGGNTIYF
>TRBJ2-1|TRBV5-4|TRBD1|-
TGTGCCAGCAGCTTGGCCTGGGACAGGAACTACAATGAGCAGTTCTTC
CASSLAWDRNYNEQFF
>TRBJ2-3|TRBV4-1|-|-
TGCGCCAGCAGCCAAGATCCGGAGAACACAGATACGCAGTATTTT
CASSQDPENTDTQYF
>TRBJ2-7|TRBV15|-|once
TGTGCCACCAGCAGGGTCGACAGCTACGAGCAGTACTTC
CATSRVDSYEQYF
>TRBJ1-1|TRBV7-2|-|-
TGTGCCAGCAGCTTACAGGGTCCCGTGAACACTGAAGCTTTCTTT
CASSLQGPVNTEAFF
>TRBJ1-1|TRBV28|-|few
TGTGCCAGCAGTTTTTGGGGGAGGGAGGAAGCTTTCTTT
CASSFWGREEAFF
>TRBJ2-1|TRBV10-1|TRBD2|-
TGCGCCAGCAGCCCCAATAGCGGGAGCTTCAATGAGCAGTTCTTC
CASSPNSGSFNEQFF
>TRBJ1-5|TRBV28|-|-
TGTGCCAGCAGTCCGATGGGGGGTTATCAGCCCCAGCATTTT
CASSPMGGYQPQHF